A selection of T cell receptor beta chains follows, all from one sample in a study of T cell responses to AZD1222 COVID-19 vaccine. Clones were sequenced by immunoSEQ multiplex PCR, and TCRdb holds only the in-frame ones, with some missing. Of 95,000 to 150,000 clones listed, about 89% are singletons. Source: peripheral blood, taken on day 0 of MenACWY control vaccination. The origin of the receptors is an adult in good health. The CDR3 runs from the conserved cysteine through the conserved F or W. A D gene is named only where the DNA matches it firmly. Size tells how often a clone was seen (once, few, many) or the class of an expanded clone, and some rows leave it out.

clone size	V gene	D gene	J gene	CDR3 protein	CDR3 DNA
.	TRBV28	TRBD2	TRBJ2-1	CASSGGDPSYNEQFF	TGTGCCAGCAGTGGGGGGGACCCCTCCTACAATGAGCAGTTCTTC
.	TRBV5-4	TRBD1	TRBJ2-4	CASSVRQGRDIQYF	TGTGCCAGCAGCGTACGACAGGGGCGGGACATTCAGTACTTC
.	TRBV19	TRBD1	TRBJ1-5	CASSRGQVGNQPQHF	TGTGCCAGTAGCAGAGGACAGGTAGGAAATCAGCCCCAGCATTTT
.	TRBV19	.	TRBJ1-1	CASSRALGPTEAFF	TGTGCCAGTTCCCGTGCACTAGGTCCTACTGAAGCTTTCTTT
.	TRBV11-2	.	TRBJ2-1	CASSLLRDKGHNEQFF	TGTGCCAGCAGCCTACTCCGGGACAAGGGTCACAATGAGCAGTTCTTC
.	TRBV2	TRBD2	TRBJ2-3	CASRTSGRAGLDTQYF	TGTGCCAGCAGAACCAGCGGGAGGGCCGGTCTCGATACGCAGTATTTT
.	TRBV10-3	.	TRBJ2-2	CAISEYPGEGSTGELFF	TGTGCCATCAGTGAGTACCCGGGAGAGGGGTCCACCGGGGAGCTGTTTTTT
.	TRBV7-9	.	TRBJ2-4	CATQGLLSKNIQYF	TGTGCAACACAGGGTCTGTTGTCCAAAAACATTCAGTACTTC
.	TRBV19	.	TRBJ2-4	CASSTELAKNIQYF	TGTGCCAGTAGTACAGAGCTAGCCAAAAACATTCAGTACTTC
.	TRBV5-6	.	TRBJ2-2	CASSLDRNTGELFF	TGTGCCAGCAGCTTGGACAGGAACACCGGGGAGCTGTTTTTT
.	TRBV12-3/TRBV12-4	.	TRBJ2-5	CASSTEGRGTQYF	TGTGCCAGCAGTACGGAGGGCCGGGGGACCCAGTACTTC
.	TRBV4-1	.	TRBJ1-5	CASSQADIPNQPQHF	TGCGCCAGCAGCCAAGCCGACATCCCTAATCAGCCCCAGCATTTT
.	TRBV25-1	.	TRBJ2-7	CASSDQGSVPGEQYF	TGTGCCAGCAGTGATCAGGGGTCGGTACCTGGAGAGCAGTACTTC
.	TRBV9	.	TRBJ2-6	CASSLTLGSGANVLTF	TGTGCCAGCAGCTTAACACTCGGGTCTGGGGCCAACGTCCTGACTTTC
medium-sized	TRBV6-5	.	TRBJ2-5	CASSYGSGPQETQYF	TGTGCCAGCAGTTACGGTAGCGGACCCCAAGAGACCCAGTACTTC
.	TRBV5-4	.	TRBJ1-1	CASSATGGYRTEAFF	TGTGCCAGCAGCGCTACAGGCGGCTACCGCACTGAAGCTTTCTTT
.	TRBV7-2	.	TRBJ2-2	CASSLVVNTGELFF	TGTGCCAGCAGCTTAGTCGTGAACACCGGGGAGCTGTTTTTT
.	TRBV7-9	.	TRBJ2-1	CASRAGGEQFF	TGTGCCAGCAGAGCCGGTGGGGAGCAGTTCTTC
few	TRBV10-3	.	TRBJ1-5	CAISDRLGDQPQHF	TGTGCCATCAGTGATCGGTTGGGGGATCAGCCCCAGCATTTT
.	TRBV9	.	TRBJ2-2	CASSENTGELFF	TGTGCCAGCAGCGAGAACACCGGGGAGCTGTTTTTT
once	TRBV5-5	.	TRBJ2-7	CASSLSPMGALYEQYF	TGTGCCAGCAGCCTCTCCCCCATGGGAGCGCTCTACGAGCAGTACTTC
once	TRBV24-1	.	TRBJ2-1	CATSGQRENSYNEQFF	TGTGCCACCAGTGGGCAGCGCGAAAACTCCTACAATGAGCAGTTCTTC
.	TRBV7-9	.	TRBJ1-2	CASSLGEPYGYTF	TGTGCCAGCAGCTTAGGAGAACCCTATGGCTACACCTTC
.	TRBV24-1	.	TRBJ2-7	CATSGQDSYEQYF	TGTGCCACCAGCGGGCAGGACTCCTACGAGCAGTACTTC
.	TRBV28	TRBD1	TRBJ1-5	CASSSTGGGNQPQHF	TGTGCCAGCAGTTCGACAGGGGGTGGCAATCAGCCCCAGCATTTT
.	TRBV6-2/TRBV6-3	TRBD2	TRBJ2-5	CASSPSGSYYKTQYF	TGTGCCAGCAGCCCCAGCGGGAGCTATTATAAGACCCAGTACTTC
.	TRBV4-1	.	TRBJ1-5	CASSPPVLGGENSNQPQHF	TGCGCCAGCAGCCCCCCGGTATTGGGGGGGGAGAATAGCAATCAGCCCCAGCATTTT
.	TRBV12-3/TRBV12-4	.	TRBJ2-5	CASSRTEGETQYF	TGTGCCAGCAGCCGGACCGAGGGGGAGACCCAGTACTTC
.	TRBV7-9	TRBD1	TRBJ1-2	CASSPGQQNYGYTF	TGTGCCAGCAGCCCGGGACAGCAGAACTATGGCTACACCTTC
.	TRBV7-2	.	TRBJ2-1	CASSFQPDFGGPYNEQFF	TGTGCCAGCAGCTTCCAACCGGACTTCGGAGGGCCGTACAATGAGCAGTTCTTC
.	TRBV10-3	.	TRBJ1-5	CAISESGQPQHF	TGTGCCATCAGTGAGTCGGGACAGCCCCAGCATTTT
.	TRBV19	TRBD2	TRBJ2-1	CASRETSGRDEQFF	TGTGCCAGTAGGGAAACTAGCGGGAGGGATGAGCAGTTCTTC